This TCR beta chain appears in the sequencing data of a study of human T cells and chemical hapten exposure. Trimming cost V 7 bases and J 4 bases, with 11 bases left between them. Germline V gives CDR1 SGHAT, CDR2 FQNNGV. This CDR3 spans 12 amino acids. Each CDR3 protein is one row after TCRdb ran MiXCR on the RACE reads. This table has tens of thousands of distinct CDR3 sequences, 10% to 15% appearing once. Time point meaning: patch test 3, about 24 weeks after DPC sensitization. Treatment in this sample: therapeutic diphenylcyclopropenone sensitization with weekly scalp DPC. There are many counts of this clonotype.

The source of this sequence is a woman aged 45-65 years with alopecia areata. Some clones in this sample may be carry-over from other donors' samples. The chain couples TRBV11-2 to TRBJ2-7, with D perhaps TRBD1 (6 bases). Sequenced material: whole blood, taken in connection with sensitization to the hapten diphenylcyclopropenone (DPC). The CDR3 loop reads CASKGRGYEQYF. CDR3 coding DNA: TGTGCCAGCAAGGGCAGGGGATACGAGCAGTACTTC.